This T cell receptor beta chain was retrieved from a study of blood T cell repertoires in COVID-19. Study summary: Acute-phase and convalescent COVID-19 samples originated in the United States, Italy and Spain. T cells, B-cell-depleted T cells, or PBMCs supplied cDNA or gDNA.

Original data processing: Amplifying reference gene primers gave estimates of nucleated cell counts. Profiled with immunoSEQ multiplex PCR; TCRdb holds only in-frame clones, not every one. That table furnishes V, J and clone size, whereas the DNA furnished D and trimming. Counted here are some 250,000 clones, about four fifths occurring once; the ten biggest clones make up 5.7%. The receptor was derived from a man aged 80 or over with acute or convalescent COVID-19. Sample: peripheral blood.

The CDR3 loop is CATSFSGYSNQPQHF. CDR3 DNA: TGTGCCACCAGCTTTTCGGGGTATAGCAATCAGCCCCAGCATTTT. The V gene is TRBV15, the J gene TRBJ1-5; D gene ambiguous. This CDR3 spans 15 amino acids. CDR1 is LNHNV, CDR2 YYDKDF, per germline (reference sequence). Deletions cut 5 bases from V and 0 bases from J, with 11 bases between. The full variable domain, in which reference TRBV15 and TRBJ1-5 provide the parts outside the CDR3, is DAMVIQNPRYQVTQFGKPVTLSCSQTLNHNVMYWYQQKSSQAPKLLFHYYDKDFNNEADTPDNFQSRRPNTSFCFLDIRSPGLGDTAMYLCATSFSGYSNQPQHFGDGTRLSIL.